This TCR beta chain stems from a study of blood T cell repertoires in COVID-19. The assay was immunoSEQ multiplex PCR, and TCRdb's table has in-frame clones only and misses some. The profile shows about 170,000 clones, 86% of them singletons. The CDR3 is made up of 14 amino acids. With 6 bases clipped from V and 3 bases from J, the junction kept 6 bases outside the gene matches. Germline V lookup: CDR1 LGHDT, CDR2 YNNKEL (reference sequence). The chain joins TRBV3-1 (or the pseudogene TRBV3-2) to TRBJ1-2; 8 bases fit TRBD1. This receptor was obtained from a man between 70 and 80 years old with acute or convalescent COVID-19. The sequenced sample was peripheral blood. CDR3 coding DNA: TGTGCCAGCAGGGCGACAGGGGTTGACTATGGCTACACCTTC. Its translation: CASRATGVDYGYTF.